This is a list of T cell receptor beta chains from one sample in a study of cytomegalovirus exposure and HLA in healthy donors. Measured with immunoSEQ multiplex PCR; TCRdb has only the in-frame clones, and not every one. The profile covers some 120,000 clones, with 75% to 90% appearing a single time and approximately 1% taken by the ten largest. The sequencing input was PBMCs. The receptors stem from a woman younger than 30 in good health and CMV-seronegative. CDR3s leave out the opening cysteine and the closing phenylalanine or tryptophan. The order of the fields is V gene, D gene, J gene, CDR3 protein. A D gene is named only where the DNA matches it firmly.

>TRBV11-3|.|TRBJ2-1
ASSSSYPQRDEQF
>TRBV5-6|TRBD1|TRBJ1-2
ASSLDWDRGLSGYT
>TRBV27|.|TRBJ1-6
ASSLPGPSVNSPLH
>TRBV7-6|.|TRBJ2-2
ASRPSGLNTGELF
>TRBV27|TRBD2|TRBJ2-3
ASSHPGTSSADTQY
>TRBV28|TRBD1|TRBJ2-7
ASTLDRGSSYEQY
>TRBV6-5|TRBD1|TRBJ1-1
ASSLDRGENTEAF
>TRBV28|.|TRBJ1-1
ASSLGRQVNTEAF
>TRBV30|.|TRBJ1-6
AWRSVAGSPLH
>TRBV19|.|TRBJ1-5
ASSLGSMEPQH
>TRBV6-1|.|TRBJ1-3
ASSEAQGGNTIY
>TRBV28|.|TRBJ1-1
ASSLWAGEAF
>TRBV10-1|.|TRBJ1-2
ASIKRVYGYT
>TRBV19|TRBD1|TRBJ1-2
ASSARTGYGYT
>TRBV7-6|TRBD1|TRBJ1-5
ASSVGTGNQPQH
>TRBV7-2|TRBD1|TRBJ1-4
ASSDIGTVDEKLF
>TRBV5-6|.|TRBJ2-4
ASSPPKGQGKNIQY
>TRBV5-1|.|TRBJ2-2
ASSFPRTSEELF
>TRBV28|TRBD1|TRBJ2-1
ASPPTGTGYNEQF
>TRBV12-5|.|TRBJ2-1
ASGLVSLRSTDEQF
>TRBV30|TRBD1|TRBJ2-7
AWRRGQGMDEQY
>TRBV6-1|.|TRBJ1-1
ASSVEYLHTEAF
>TRBV10-3|.|TRBJ1-2
AIRPGLEANYGYT
>TRBV11-2|TRBD1|TRBJ1-1
ASSLGQGSEAF
>TRBV5-1|.|TRBJ1-1
ASSLEGLNTEAF
>TRBV7-2|.|TRBJ2-7
ASSPERSSYEQY
>TRBV28|.|TRBJ2-6
ASFSHPLTGANVLT
>TRBV5-1|TRBD2|TRBJ2-3
ASSAGTSGIADTQY
>TRBV7-2|TRBD2|TRBJ2-7
ASNHRDYHEQY
>TRBV28|TRBD1|TRBJ1-5
ASRRDRDQGQPQH
>TRBV5-4|.|TRBJ1-2
ASSVLVDYGYT
>TRBV29-1|.|TRBJ1-1
SVEGGVGTEAF
>TRBV27|TRBD1|TRBJ1-2
ASSHTTTTGSNYGYT
>TRBV5-1|TRBD1|TRBJ1-2
ASSPMTGDGYT
>TRBV19|.|TRBJ1-4
ASRQGQEKLF
>TRBV9|TRBD1|TRBJ1-3
ASSVEQGFAGNTIY